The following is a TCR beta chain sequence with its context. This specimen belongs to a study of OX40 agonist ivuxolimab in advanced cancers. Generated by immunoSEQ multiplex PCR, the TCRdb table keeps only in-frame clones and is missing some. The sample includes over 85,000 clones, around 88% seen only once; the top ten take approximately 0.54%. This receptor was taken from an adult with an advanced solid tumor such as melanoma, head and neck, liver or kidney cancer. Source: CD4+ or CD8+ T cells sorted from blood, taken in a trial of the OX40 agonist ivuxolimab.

Written as DNA, the CDR3 is TGTGCCAGCACCACTAGCGGGCCCCAGGACGGCTACACCTTC. Translation: CASTTSGPQDGYTF. The gene calls are TRBV6-6 and TRBJ1-2; D is unresolved. V gave up 7 bases and J gave up 8 bases, with 20 bases separating them. CDR1 is MNHNY, CDR2 SVGAGI, per germline (reference sequence). This CDR3 is 14 amino acids long.